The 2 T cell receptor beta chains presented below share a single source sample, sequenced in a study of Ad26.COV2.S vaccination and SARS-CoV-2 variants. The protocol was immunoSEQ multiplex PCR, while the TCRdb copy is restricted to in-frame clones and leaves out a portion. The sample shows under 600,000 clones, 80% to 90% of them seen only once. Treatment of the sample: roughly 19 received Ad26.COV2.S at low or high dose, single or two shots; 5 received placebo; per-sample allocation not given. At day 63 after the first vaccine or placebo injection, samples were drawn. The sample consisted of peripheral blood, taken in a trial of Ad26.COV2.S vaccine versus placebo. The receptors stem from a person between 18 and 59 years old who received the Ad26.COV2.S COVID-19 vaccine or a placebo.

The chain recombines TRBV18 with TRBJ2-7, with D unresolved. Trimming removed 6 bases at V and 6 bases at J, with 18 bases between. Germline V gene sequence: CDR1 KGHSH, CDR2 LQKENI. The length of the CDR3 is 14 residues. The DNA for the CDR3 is TGTGCCAGCTCCTCCTGGGCTCTTCTCGGCGAGCAGTACTTC. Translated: CASSSWALLGEQYF.

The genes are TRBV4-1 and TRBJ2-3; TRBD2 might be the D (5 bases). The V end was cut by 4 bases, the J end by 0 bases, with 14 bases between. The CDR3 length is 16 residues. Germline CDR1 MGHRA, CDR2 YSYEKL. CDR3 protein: CASSLQLSGSTDTQYF. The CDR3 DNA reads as TGCGCCAGCAGCCTCCAGTTGAGCGGTAGCACAGATACGCAGTATTTT.